The rows below give T cell receptor beta chains drawn from one sample of a study of blood T cell repertoires in COVID-19. Libraries were prepared by immunoSEQ multiplex PCR; TCRdb keeps only in-frame clonotypes and omits some of them. The data show 150,000 to 200,000 clones, around nine tenths seen once. Source material: peripheral blood. The receptors derive from a man between 65 and 85 years old with acute or convalescent COVID-19. CDR3s include the opening cysteine and the closing phenylalanine or tryptophan. A D gene is named only where the DNA matches it firmly. Some rows have no size entry. The others give once, few or many, or a class for an expanded clone.

>TRBJ2-1|TRBV2|TRBD1|NA
TGTGCCAGGCTACGACAGGGGGGATACAATGAGCAGTTCTTC
CARLRQGGYNEQFF
>TRBJ2-1|TRBV19|TRBD2|NA
TGTGCCAGTAGTAGGGACGGGACTAGCGGGGGGGCATGGTTCTTC
CASSRDGTSGGAWFF
>TRBJ2-1|TRBV7-6|TRBD2|NA
TGTGCCAGCAGTTTTATAGCGGGAGGGCCCTCGGGTGAGCAGTTCTTC
CASSFIAGGPSGEQFF
>TRBJ1-1|TRBV12-3/TRBV12-4|NA|NA
TGTGCCAGCAGACGGGGGTATGAAGCTTTCTTT
CASRRGYEAFF
>TRBJ1-4|TRBV15|NA|once
TGTGCCACCAGCAGGGTACGGGATGAAAAACTGTTTTTT
CATSRVRDEKLFF
>TRBJ2-7|TRBV2|TRBD2|NA
TGTGCCAGCAGAAAGACGACTAGCGGCGGGTACGAGCAGTACTTC
CASRKTTSGGYEQYF
>TRBJ1-2|TRBV2|TRBD1|NA
TGTGCCAGCAGTGAAGTTGACAGGGCCACCTTC
CASSEVDRATF
>TRBJ1-5|TRBV2|TRBD1|NA
TGTGCCAGCAGGGTCGGGACAGGGAGAGTGCAGCCCCAGCATTTT
CASRVGTGRVQPQHF
>TRBJ1-1|TRBV5-1|TRBD1|NA
TGCGCCAGCAGCACGGGACAGGGAGGGTATGGGACTGAAGCTTTCTTT
CASSTGQGGYGTEAFF
>TRBJ2-7|TRBV7-2|NA|once
TGTGCCAGCAGCTTAAGGGGCAGGGGCCCCTACGAGCAGTACTTC
CASSLRGRGPYEQYF
>TRBJ2-3|TRBV7-3|TRBD2|NA
TGTGCCAGCAGCCCCTGGACTAGCGGGGGCACAGATACGCAGTATTTT
CASSPWTSGGTDTQYF
>TRBJ1-1|TRBV27|TRBD1|NA
TGTGCCAGCATCCTCCGGACAGGGATGAACACTGAAGCTTTCTTT
CASILRTGMNTEAFF
>TRBJ2-7|TRBV28|TRBD2|NA
TGTGCCAGCAGTTTGGCTAAAGGACTAGACTACGAGCAGTACTTC
CASSLAKGLDYEQYF
>TRBJ2-1|TRBV12-3/TRBV12-4|NA|NA
TGTGCCAGCAGTTTCTCGCGAAATGAGCAGTTCTTC
CASSFSRNEQFF
>TRBJ1-2|TRBV7-3|NA|NA
TGTGCCAGCAGCCCCAGCGGAGCTAACTATGGCTACACCTTC
CASSPSGANYGYTF
>TRBJ2-3|TRBV18|TRBD2|NA
TGTGCCAGCTCACGGCGACAGGGACTAGCGGGGGTATCTAGCACAGATACGCAGTATTTT
CASSRRQGLAGVSSTDTQYF
>TRBJ1-1|TRBV27|NA|NA
TGTGCCAGCAGTTCCCGCGGGAACACTGAAGCTTTCTTT
CASSSRGNTEAFF
>TRBJ2-5|TRBV6-2/TRBV6-3|TRBD1|NA
TGTGCCAGCAGTTACTCCCTGACAGGGGGGGCGGGGACCCAGTACTTC
CASSYSLTGGAGTQYF
>TRBJ1-6|TRBV28|NA|NA
TGTGCCAGCAGTGCTTCCTCGTGGGGGCGTCGAGATTCACCCCTCCACTTT
CASSASSWGRRDSPLHF
>TRBJ2-5|TRBV10-3|NA|NA
TGTGCCACCGAGCCGGGACTCAGAGAGACCCAGTACTTC
CATEPGLRETQYF
>TRBJ2-7|TRBV10-3|TRBD2|NA
TGTGCCATCAGTTACCTTAGCGGGGGGGCCACCTACGAGCAGTACTTC
CAISYLSGGATYEQYF
>TRBJ2-5|TRBV6-5|NA|NA
TGTGCCACCACTCCGGACGGGGGGCAGACCCAGTACTTC
CATTPDGGQTQYF
>TRBJ1-2|TRBV6-5|TRBD1|once
TGTGCCAGCAGTAACGCAGGGGGACAGGCCGGCTACACCTTC
CASSNAGGQAGYTF
>TRBJ1-2|TRBV10-3|NA|few
TGTGCCATCAGTGAGGGACACTCCTTCTATGGCTACACCTTC
CAISEGHSFYGYTF
>TRBJ2-2|TRBV29-1|NA|few
TGCAGCGTTGTCAGGGATCGAGACACCGGGGAGCTGTTTTTT
CSVVRDRDTGELFF
>TRBJ1-1|TRBV29-1|TRBD1|NA
TGCAGCGTTCGGGACAGGGCGGGCACTGAAGCTTTCTTT
CSVRDRAGTEAFF
>TRBJ2-7|TRBV28|TRBD2|NA
TGTGCCAGCAGTTCCCCGGGACTAGGCCCCGGGGAGTACTTC
CASSSPGLGPGEYF
>TRBJ2-6|TRBV18|NA|once
TGTGCCAGCTCCCTCAGTGGCTCTGGGGCCAACGTCCTGACTTTC
CASSLSGSGANVLTF
>TRBJ1-6|TRBV3-1/TRBV3-2|NA|few
TGTGCCAGCAGCCACCGGGGGGCGAGAATGGATTCACCCCTCCACTTT
CASSHRGARMDSPLHF
>TRBJ1-1|TRBV9|TRBD1|NA
TGTGCCAGCAGCCAAGGACGTAGACAGGGTAGGACTGAAGCTTTCTTT
CASSQGRRQGRTEAFF
>TRBJ1-3|TRBV6-5|TRBD1|once
TGTGCCAGCAGTACGACAGGGGCTGGAAACACCATATATTTT
CASSTTGAGNTIYF
>TRBJ2-3|TRBV2|NA|NA
TGTGCCAGCTCACAAGGGGGACCTGGGACAGATACGCAGTATTTT
CASSQGGPGTDTQYF
>TRBJ2-2|TRBV14|NA|NA
TGTGCCAGCAGCCAATTGCTCGGCGGGACCGGGGAGCTGTTTTTT
CASSQLLGGTGELFF